A single sample gave rise to the 10 T cell receptor beta chains below, sequenced in a study of technical replicates of blood from a handful of donors (dated by TCRdb to 2015 to 2018). The method was the immunoSEQ multiplex PCR assay. TCRdb limited this immuneACCESS table to in-frame rearrangements with V and J called. A share of clones is missing; checked studies link under half to unresolved V genes, and the rest is unexplained. The sample table holds 85,000 to 100,000 clones, of which roughly 96% were seen once. The top ten hold about 0.26% of the sample. The sample consisted of T cells isolated from PBMCs. Receptor source: a human donor in good health.

V is TRBV10-3 and J is TRBJ1-5; D gene unclear. This CDR3 comprises 14 residues. The germline gives CDR1 ENHRY, CDR2 SYGVKD. The ends were cut back, 3 bases at V and 0 bases at J, with 6 bases in the middle. CDR3 sequence: CAISDPNSNQPQHF. In DNA, the CDR3 is TGTGCCATCAGTGATCCTAATAGCAATCAGCCCCAGCATTTT.

The chain joins TRBV5-4 to TRBJ2-7; 14 bases are shared with TRBD2. The CDR3 extends over 15 amino acids. With V trimmed by 3 bases and J by 7 bases, 6 bases remained unmatched. In germline, CDR1 is SGHNT, CDR2 YYREEE (reference sequence). The chain's CDR3 is CASSWTSGGMDEQYF. DNA of the CDR3: TGTGCCAGCAGCTGGACTAGCGGGGGGATGGATGAGCAGTACTTC. The complete variable domain, with remaining parts taken from reference TRBV5-4 and TRBJ2-7, reads ETGVTQSPTHLIKTRGQQVTLRCSSQSGHNTVSWYQQALGQGPQFIFQYYREEENGRGNFPPRFSGLQFPNYSSELNVNALELDDSALYLCASSWTSGGMDEQYFGPGTRLTVT.

For this clone: At one end, the junction sequence differs from germline, possibly due to a read error. The chain recombines TRBV7-7 with TRBJ1-3; the D is unclear. Germline V lookup: CDR1 SSHAT, CDR2 FNYEAQ (reference sequence). The CDR3 totals 16 residues. As DNA, the CDR3 is TGTGCTAGCAGCTGGCTGGGGAGTACCTCTGGAAACACCATATATTTT. This codes for CASSWLGSTSGNTIYF.

This clone is a singleton in its sample. The J gene is TRBJ2-1, the V gene TRBV27; 8 bases align to TRBD2. The trim removed 5 bases at V and 7 bases at J, leaving 13 bases unmatched. The CDR3 has 16 residues. Germline CDR1 is MNHEY and CDR2 is SMNVEV (reference sequence). The CDR3 nucleotides are TGTGCCAGCAGTATAGTAGCGGGATCGGGTTCGAATGAGCAGTTCTTC. It is translated as CASSIVAGSGSNEQFF.

In this sample, this clone turned up a few times. The CDR3 sequence is CASSLSGATEAFF. The CDR3 nucleotides are TGTGCCAGCAGCTTATCTGGGGCCACTGAAGCTTTCTTT. The rearrangement uses TRBV7-9 and TRBJ1-1, with a weak D call TRBD1 (5 bases). Germline V gives CDR1 SEHNR, CDR2 FQNEAQ (reference sequence). This CDR3 has 13 amino acids. Trimming stripped 2 bases from V and 4 bases from J, with 8 bases between.

This clone was seen once. V usage is TRBV28 and J usage is TRBJ1-1; a possible D gene is TRBD1 (5 bases). The germline gives CDR1 MDHEN, CDR2 SYDVKM. The CDR3 spans 16 residues. V gave up 8 bases and J gave up 4 bases, with 23 bases separating them. This chain's CDR3 is CASDLRRGGAGTEAFF. The CDR3 bases are TGTGCCAGCGACTTGCGGCGGGGGGGAGCGGGCACTGAAGCTTTCTTT. Looking up the rest from reference TRBV28 and TRBJ1-1 gives the full variable domain: DVKVTQSSRYLVKRTGEKVFLECVQDMDHENMFWYRQDPGLGLRLIYFSYDVKMKEKGDIPEGYSVSREKKERFSLILESASTNQTSMYLCASDLRRGGAGTEAFFGQGTRLTVV.

V is TRBV9 and J is TRBJ2-6, with TRBD1 matching over 12 bases. The CDR3 length is 19 residues. V gave up 1 base and J gave up 0 bases; unmatched junction bases: 5. CDR1 is SGDLS, CDR2 YYNGEE, per germline. The CDR3 spells CASSVRDRGLFSGANVLTF. The CDR3 nucleotides are TGTGCCAGCAGCGTAAGGGACAGGGGGCTTTTCTCTGGGGCCAACGTCCTGACTTTC.

The J gene is TRBJ2-7, the V gene TRBV6-5, with a possible D match to TRBD2 (6 bases). The germline V gene encodes CDR1 MNHEY and CDR2 SVGAGI. This CDR3 comprises 16 residues. V was pared by 0 bases and J by 1 base, with 13 bases between. The CDR3 DNA reads TGTGCCAGCAGTTACTCGAGTAGCGGAGCTTCCTACGAGCAGTACTTC. The encoded protein is CASSYSSSGASYEQYF.

This clone appeared a single time. The chain employs TRBV6-5 and TRBJ2-2, with a possible D match to TRBD2 (6 bases). The CDR3 totals 14 residues. From germline, CDR1 is MNHEY and CDR2 SVGAGI. V lost 6 bases and J lost 9, with 17 bases in between. The CDR3, as DNA: TGTGCCAGCAGGCTAGCGCGGCTTGCGCGGGAGCTGTTTTTT. It specifies CASRLARLARELFF.

This chain uses TRBV4-1 with TRBJ2-5; the D is unclear. This CDR3 has 10 amino acids. Deletions cut 8 bases from V and 7 bases from J, with 8 bases between. CDR1 and CDR2 (germline): MGHRA, YSYEKL. The CDR3 DNA sequence: TGCGCCAGCGGAGAGAGGACCCAGTACTTC. This encodes CASGERTQYF.